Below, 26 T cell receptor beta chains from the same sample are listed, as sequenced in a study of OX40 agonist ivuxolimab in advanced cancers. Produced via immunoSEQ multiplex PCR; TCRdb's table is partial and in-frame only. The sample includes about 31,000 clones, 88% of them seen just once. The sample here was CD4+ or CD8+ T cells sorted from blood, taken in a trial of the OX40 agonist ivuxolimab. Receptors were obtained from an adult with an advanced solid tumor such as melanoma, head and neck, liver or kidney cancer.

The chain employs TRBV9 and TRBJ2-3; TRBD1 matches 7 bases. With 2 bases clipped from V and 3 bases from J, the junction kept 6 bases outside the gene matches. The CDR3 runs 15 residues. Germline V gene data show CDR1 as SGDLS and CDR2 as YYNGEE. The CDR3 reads CASSVTGFITDTQYF. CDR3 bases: TGTGCCAGCAGCGTGACAGGGTTCATAACAGATACGCAGTATTTT.

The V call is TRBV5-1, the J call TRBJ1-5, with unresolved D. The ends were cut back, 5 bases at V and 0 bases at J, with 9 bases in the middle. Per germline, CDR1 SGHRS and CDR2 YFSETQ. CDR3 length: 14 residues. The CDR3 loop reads CASSFGDSNQPQHF. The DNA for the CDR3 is TGCGCCAGCAGTTTCGGGGATAGCAATCAGCCCCAGCATTTT.

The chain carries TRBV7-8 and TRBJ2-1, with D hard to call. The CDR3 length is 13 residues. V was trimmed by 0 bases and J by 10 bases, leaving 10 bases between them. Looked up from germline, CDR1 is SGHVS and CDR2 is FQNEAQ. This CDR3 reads CASSLAGRPEQFF. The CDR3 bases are TGTGCCAGCAGCTTAGCGGGTAGGCCCGAGCAGTTCTTC.

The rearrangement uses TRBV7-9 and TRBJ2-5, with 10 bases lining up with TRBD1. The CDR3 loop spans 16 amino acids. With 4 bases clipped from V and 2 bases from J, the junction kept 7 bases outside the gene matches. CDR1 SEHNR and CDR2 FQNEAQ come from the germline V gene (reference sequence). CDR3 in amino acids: CASSSQGQGRQETQYF. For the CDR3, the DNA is TGTGCCAGCAGCTCTCAGGGACAGGGGAGGCAAGAGACCCAGTACTTC. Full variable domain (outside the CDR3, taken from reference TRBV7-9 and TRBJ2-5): DTGVSQNPRHKITKRGQNVTFRCDPISEHNRLYWYRQTLGQGPEFLTYFQNEAQLEKSRLLSDRFSAERPKGSFSTLEIQRTEQGDSAMYLCASSSQGQGRQETQYFGPGTRLLVL.

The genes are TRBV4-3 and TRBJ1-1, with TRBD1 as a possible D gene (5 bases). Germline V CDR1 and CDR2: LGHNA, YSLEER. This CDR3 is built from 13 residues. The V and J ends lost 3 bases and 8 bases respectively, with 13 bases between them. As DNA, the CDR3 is TGCGCCAGCAGCCACACCGGGGGGGTGGAAGCTTTCTTT. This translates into CASSHTGGVEAFF.

This CDR3 is CASSPRDRVSTDTQYF. As DNA, the CDR3 is TGCGCCAGCAGCCCCCGGGACAGGGTGAGCACAGATACGCAGTATTTT. The genes are TRBV4-1 and TRBJ2-3; 9 positions match TRBD1. The CDR3 contains 16 residues. From germline, CDR1 is MGHRA and CDR2 YSYEKL. V trimming: 4 bases; J trimming: 0 bases; junction bases outside the gene matches: 5.

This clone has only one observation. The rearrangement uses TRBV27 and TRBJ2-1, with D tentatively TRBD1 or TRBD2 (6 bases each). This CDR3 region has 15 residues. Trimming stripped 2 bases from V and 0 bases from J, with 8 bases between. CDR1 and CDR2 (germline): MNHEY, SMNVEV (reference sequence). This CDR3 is CASSLGGPSYNEQFF. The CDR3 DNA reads TGTGCCAGCAGTTTAGGGGGGCCCTCCTACAATGAGCAGTTCTTC.

CDR3: CASSHGPGQPYQETQYF. CDR3 sequence (DNA): TGTGCCAGCTCCCACGGGCCGGGACAGCCGTACCAAGAGACCCAGTACTTC. The J gene is TRBJ2-5, the V gene TRBV2; 7 bases fit TRBD1. Per germline, CDR1 SNHLY and CDR2 FYNNEI. This CDR3 is 17 amino acids long. The J segment lost 0 bases and the V segment lost 8 bases, leaving 15 bases of the junction unmatched.

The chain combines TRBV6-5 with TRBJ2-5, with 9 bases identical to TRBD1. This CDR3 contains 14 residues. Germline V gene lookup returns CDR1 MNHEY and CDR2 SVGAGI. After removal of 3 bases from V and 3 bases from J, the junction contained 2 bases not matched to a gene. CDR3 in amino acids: CASSYTGGEETQYF. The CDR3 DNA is TGTGCCAGCAGTTATACAGGGGGCGAAGAGACCCAGTACTTC.

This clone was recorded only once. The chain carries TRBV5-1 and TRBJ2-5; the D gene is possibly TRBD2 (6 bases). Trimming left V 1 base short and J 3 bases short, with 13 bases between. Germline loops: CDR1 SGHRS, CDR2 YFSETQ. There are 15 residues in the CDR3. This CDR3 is CASSLSVAVKETQYF. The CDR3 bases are TGCGCCAGCAGCTTGTCCGTAGCGGTTAAAGAGACCCAGTACTTC.

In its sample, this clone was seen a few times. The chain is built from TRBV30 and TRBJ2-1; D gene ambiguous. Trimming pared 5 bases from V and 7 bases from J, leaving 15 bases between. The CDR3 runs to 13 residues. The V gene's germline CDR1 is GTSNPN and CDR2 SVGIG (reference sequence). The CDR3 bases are TGTGCCTGGGCGGCAGGAAGACTGAATGAGCAGTTCTTC. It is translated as CAWAAGRLNEQFF.

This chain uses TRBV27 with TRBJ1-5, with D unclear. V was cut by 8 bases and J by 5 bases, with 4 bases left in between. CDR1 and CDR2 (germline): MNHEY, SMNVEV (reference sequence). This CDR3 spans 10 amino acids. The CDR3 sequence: CASGDQPQHF. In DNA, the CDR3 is TGTGCCAGCGGAGATCAGCCCCAGCATTTT.

CDR3 in DNA: TGTGCCACCAGCACAGGACAGGCGTACTATGGCTACACCTTC. It codes for CATSTGQAYYGYTF. The V gene is TRBV15, the J gene TRBJ1-2; 7 positions match TRBD1. CDR1 is LNHNV and CDR2 is YYDKDF in the germline V gene (reference sequence). CDR3 length: 14 residues. J lost 3 bases, V lost 4 bases, and 5 bases had no gene match. Full variable domain (rest looked up from reference TRBV15 and TRBJ1-2): DAMVIQNPRYQVTQFGKPVTLSCSQTLNHNVMYWYQQKSSQAPKLLFHYYDKDFNNEADTPDNFQSRRPNTSFCFLDIRSPGLGDTAMYLCATSTGQAYYGYTFGSGTRLTVV.

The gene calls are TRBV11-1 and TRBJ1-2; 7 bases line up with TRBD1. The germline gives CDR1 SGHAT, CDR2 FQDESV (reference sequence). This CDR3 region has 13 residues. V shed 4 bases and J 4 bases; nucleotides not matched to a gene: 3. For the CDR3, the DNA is TGTGCCAGCAGCTCTAGGACAGGCTATGGCTACACCTTC. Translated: CASSSRTGYGYTF.

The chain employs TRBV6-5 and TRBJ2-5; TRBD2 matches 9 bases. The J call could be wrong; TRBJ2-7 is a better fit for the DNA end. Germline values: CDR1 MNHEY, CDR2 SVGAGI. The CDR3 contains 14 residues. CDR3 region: CASSKGLAPYEQYF. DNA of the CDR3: TGTGCCAGCAGTAAGGGACTAGCCCCCTACGAGCAGTACTTC.

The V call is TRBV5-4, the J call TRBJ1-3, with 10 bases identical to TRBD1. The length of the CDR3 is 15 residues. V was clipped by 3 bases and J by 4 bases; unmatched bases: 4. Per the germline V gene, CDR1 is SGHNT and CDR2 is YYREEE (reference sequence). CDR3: CASSSGTGDGNTIYF. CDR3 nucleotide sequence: TGTGCCAGCAGCTCCGGGACAGGGGACGGAAACACCATATATTTT.

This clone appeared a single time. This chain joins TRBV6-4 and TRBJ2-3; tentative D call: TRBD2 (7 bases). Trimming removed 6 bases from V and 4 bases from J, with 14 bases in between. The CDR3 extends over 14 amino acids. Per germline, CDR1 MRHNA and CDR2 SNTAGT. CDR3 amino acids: CASSEGGQSDTQYF. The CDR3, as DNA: TGTGCCAGCAGCGAGGGGGGGCAATCAGATACGCAGTATTTT.

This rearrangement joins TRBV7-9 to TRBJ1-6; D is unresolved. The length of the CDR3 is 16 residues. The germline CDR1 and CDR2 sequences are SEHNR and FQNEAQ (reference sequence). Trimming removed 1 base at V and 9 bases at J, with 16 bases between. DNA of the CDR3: TGTGCCAGCAGCTTAGTGGGGAGATCCAAGGTTTCACCCCTCCACTTT. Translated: CASSLVGRSKVSPLHF.

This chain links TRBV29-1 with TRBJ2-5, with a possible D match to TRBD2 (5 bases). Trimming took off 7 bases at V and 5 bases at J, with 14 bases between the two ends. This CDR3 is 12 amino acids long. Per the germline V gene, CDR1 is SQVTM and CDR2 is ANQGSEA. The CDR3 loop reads CSGGVSGETQYF. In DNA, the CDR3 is TGCAGCGGGGGTGTTTCGGGGGAGACCCAGTACTTC. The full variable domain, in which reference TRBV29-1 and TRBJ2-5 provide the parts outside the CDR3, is SAVISQKPSRDICQRGTSLTIQCQVDSQVTMMFWYRQQPGQSLTLIATANQGSEATYESGFVIDKFPISRPNLTFSTLTVSNMSPEDSSIYLCSGGVSGETQYFGPGTRLLVL.

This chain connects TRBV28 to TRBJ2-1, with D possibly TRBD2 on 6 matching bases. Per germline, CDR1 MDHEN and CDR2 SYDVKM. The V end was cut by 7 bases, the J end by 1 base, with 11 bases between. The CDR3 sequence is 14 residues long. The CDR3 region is CASTGSGSYNEQFF. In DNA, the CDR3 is TGTGCCAGCACAGGTAGCGGTTCCTACAATGAGCAGTTCTTC.

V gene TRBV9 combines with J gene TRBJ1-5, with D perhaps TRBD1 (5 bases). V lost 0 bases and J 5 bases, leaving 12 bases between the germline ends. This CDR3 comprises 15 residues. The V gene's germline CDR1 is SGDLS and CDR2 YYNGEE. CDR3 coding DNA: TGTGCCAGCAGCGTAGGATCAGGGCAGGATCAGCCCCAGCATTTT. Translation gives CASSVGSGQDQPQHF. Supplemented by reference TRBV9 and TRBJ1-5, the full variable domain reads DSGVTQTPKHLITATGQRVTLRCSPRSGDLSVYWYQQSLDQGLQFLIQYYNGEERAKGNILERFSAQQFPDLHSELNLSSLELGDSALYFCASSVGSGQDQPQHFGDGTRLSIL.

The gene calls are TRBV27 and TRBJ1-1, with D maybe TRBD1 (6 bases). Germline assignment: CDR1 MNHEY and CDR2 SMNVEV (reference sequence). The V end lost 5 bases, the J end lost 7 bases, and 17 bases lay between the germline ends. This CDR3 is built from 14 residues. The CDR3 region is CASSPLGGDSEAFF. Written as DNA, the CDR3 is TGTGCCAGCAGTCCCCTAGGGGGGGATAGTGAAGCTTTCTTT.

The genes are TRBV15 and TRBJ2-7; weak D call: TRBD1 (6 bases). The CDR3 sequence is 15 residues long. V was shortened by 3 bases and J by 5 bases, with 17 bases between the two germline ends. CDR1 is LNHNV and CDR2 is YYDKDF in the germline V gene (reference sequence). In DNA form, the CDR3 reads TGTGCCACCAGCAGTCCACAGGGTTCTTGGGACGAGCAGTACTTC. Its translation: CATSSPQGSWDEQYF. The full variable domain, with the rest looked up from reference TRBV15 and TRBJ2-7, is DAMVIQNPRYQVTQFGKPVTLSCSQTLNHNVMYWYQQKSSQAPKLLFHYYDKDFNNEADTPDNFQSRRPNTSFCFLDIRSPGLGDTAMYLCATSSPQGSWDEQYFGPGTRLTVT.

CDR3 in DNA: TGTGCCAGCAGCCCTTTCGGGACAGGTTCCTACGAGCAGTACTTC. This codes for CASSPFGTGSYEQYF. The chain uses TRBV5-5 and TRBJ2-7; the match to TRBD1 covers 8 bases. CDR3 length: 15 residues. CDR1 and CDR2 from the germline V gene are SGHKS and YYEKEE (reference sequence). V lost 4 bases to trimming and J lost 1 base; unmatched junction nucleotides: 7.

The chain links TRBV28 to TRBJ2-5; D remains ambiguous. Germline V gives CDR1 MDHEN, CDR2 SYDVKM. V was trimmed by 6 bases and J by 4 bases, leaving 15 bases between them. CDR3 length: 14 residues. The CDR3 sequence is CASSPIDSGETQYF. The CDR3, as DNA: TGTGCCAGCAGCCCCATTGACTCGGGAGAGACCCAGTACTTC.

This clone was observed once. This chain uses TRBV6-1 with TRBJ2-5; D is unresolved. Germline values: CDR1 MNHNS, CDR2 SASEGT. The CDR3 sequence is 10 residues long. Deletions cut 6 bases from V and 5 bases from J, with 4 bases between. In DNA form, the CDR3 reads TGTGCCAGCAGCCGGGAGACCCAGTACTTC. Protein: CASSRETQYF.